Following are 26 T cell receptor beta chains from one sample sequenced in a study of blood T cell repertoires in COVID-19. Here immunoSEQ multiplex PCR was the method, and the copy in TCRdb shows in-frame clones only, minus some. This table has around 100,000 clones, over 75% appearing once. The sample comprised peripheral blood. These receptors all stem from an elderly woman with acute or convalescent COVID-19.

The chain couples TRBV6-6 to TRBJ1-6; D not certain. Germline V gene lookup returns CDR1 MNHNY and CDR2 SVGAGI (reference sequence). Trimming took 2 bases from V and 7 from J, leaving 15 bases between them. There are 16 residues in the CDR3. This CDR3 reads CASSYDAAAGNSPLHF. In DNA, the CDR3 is TGTGCCAGCAGTTACGACGCGGCGGCTGGGAATTCACCCCTCCACTTT.

J is TRBJ1-2 and V is TRBV6-5, with 10 bases matching TRBD1. The CDR3 contains 12 residues. Unmatched junction bases numbered 1, after V lost 6 bases and J lost 6 bases. Germline lookup yields CDR1 MNHEY and CDR2 SVGAGI. CDR3 DNA: TGTGCCAGCAGGGGACAGGGGAATGGCTACACCTTC. This sequence encodes CASRGQGNGYTF.

The V gene is TRBV12-3 or TRBV12-4, the J gene TRBJ1-2, with a weak D call TRBD1 (5 bases). The CDR3 is 13 amino acids. V lost 7 bases to trimming and J lost 4 bases, with 13 bases between them. The DNA for the CDR3 is TGTGCCAGCACCAAAGCGGGGGGCTATGGCTACACCTTC. Encoded protein: CASTKAGGYGYTF.

V usage is TRBV9 and J usage is TRBJ2-1, with 11 bases identical to TRBD2. The CDR3 is made up of 13 amino acids. Germline-derived CDR1 and CDR2 are SGDLS and YYNGEE. J gave up 9 bases and V 4 bases, and 3 bases lay outside the gene matches. CDR3 bases: TGTGCCAGCAGCTCTAGCGGGGGGTCTGAGCAGTTCTTC. Translated, it gives CASSSSGGSEQFF.

The genes are TRBV7-2 and TRBJ2-3, with 9 bases matching TRBD2. Germline V gene sequence: CDR1 SGHTA, CDR2 FQGNSA. The V gene end was trimmed by 5 bases and the J gene end by 5 bases; junction bases not matched to a gene: 8. CDR3 length: 15 amino acids. Here the CDR3 DNA reads TGTGCCAGCAGCCCAACGCGGGGGGGCGTAGATACGCAGTATTTT. This sequence encodes CASSPTRGGVDTQYF.

This chain joins TRBV9 and TRBJ2-3, with no clear D. The CDR3 is made up of 12 amino acids. Trimming left V 4 bases short and J 0 bases short, with 3 bases between. CDR1 and CDR2 (germline): SGDLS, YYNGEE. As DNA, the CDR3 is TGTGCCAGCAGCCTTAGCACAGATACGCAGTATTTT. Translation gives CASSLSTDTQYF.

The chain couples TRBV5-1 to TRBJ1-6; D remains ambiguous. Germline V gene lookup returns CDR1 SGHRS and CDR2 YFSETQ. Trimming pared 8 bases from V and 5 bases from J, leaving 8 bases between. The CDR3 length is 12 residues. This CDR3 reads CASNEDNSPLHF. In DNA, the CDR3 is TGCGCCAGTAATGAGGATAATTCACCCCTCCACTTT.

The genes are TRBV10-1 and TRBJ2-2; 8 bases map to TRBD2. Trimming at V came to 6 bases and at J to 2 bases, leaving 2 bases not matched to a gene. The CDR3 covers 14 residues. Germline loops: CDR1 WNHNN, CDR2 SYGVQD (reference sequence). CDR3: CASSRGGNTGELFF. In DNA form, the CDR3 reads TGCGCCAGCAGCCGGGGGGGCAACACCGGGGAGCTGTTTTTT.

This chain links TRBV5-1 with TRBJ2-7; 14 bases match TRBD2. The J segment lost 4 bases and the V segment lost 4 bases, leaving 4 bases of the junction unmatched. The CDR3 has 15 residues. Germline V gene lookup returns CDR1 SGHRS and CDR2 YFSETQ. CDR3 sequence: CASSPRTSGGYEQYF. CDR3 in DNA: TGCGCCAGCAGCCCCAGGACTAGCGGGGGGTACGAGCAGTACTTC.

This chain links TRBV2 with TRBJ1-5; TRBD1 agrees at 7 bases. CDR3 length equals 15 residues. CDR1 is SNHLY and CDR2 is FYNNEI in the germline V gene. Trimming took 6 bases from V and 2 from J; bases not matched to a gene: 7. The CDR3 protein is CASSESGGRNQPQHF. The CDR3 coding sequence is TGTGCCAGCAGCGAATCAGGGGGACGCAATCAGCCCCAGCATTTT.

The rearrangement links TRBV2 to TRBJ1-5; 8 nucleotides line up with TRBD1. The germline CDR1 and CDR2 sequences are SNHLY and FYNNEI. The CDR3 is 15 amino acids. With 8 bases clipped from V and 7 bases from J, the junction kept 13 bases outside the gene matches. The CDR3 region is CASGNWQGAGQPQHF. CDR3 nucleotides: TGTGCCAGCGGAAACTGGCAGGGGGCTGGACAGCCCCAGCATTTT.

The J gene is TRBJ1-2, the V gene TRBV2; D unclear. The CDR3 loop spans 12 amino acids. The ends were cut back, 7 bases at V and 7 bases at J, with 13 bases in the middle. Germline V CDR1 and CDR2: SNHLY, FYNNEI. CDR3 amino acids: CASTREIVGYTF. For the CDR3, the DNA is TGTGCCAGCACAAGGGAGATAGTTGGCTACACCTTC.

V gene TRBV5-4 combines with J gene TRBJ2-1; D gene ambiguous. CDR3 length equals 13 residues. Germline loops: CDR1 SGHNT, CDR2 YYREEE (reference sequence). Between the trimmed V and J ends, which lost 4 bases and 0 bases, there was a span of 5 bases. In DNA form, the CDR3 reads TGTGCCAGCAGCGTTATCTCCTACAATGAGCAGTTCTTC. It encodes CASSVISYNEQFF.

This clone was seen a single time. CDR3 in DNA: TGTGCCAGTAGTCCCCAGCGGGGGAACACCGGGGAGCTGTTTTTT. Encoded protein: CASSPQRGNTGELFF. The genes are TRBV19 and TRBJ2-2; TRBD2 matches 7 bases. Germline V lookup: CDR1 LNHDA, CDR2 SQIVND (reference sequence). The V segment lost 5 bases and the J segment 1 base; nucleotides outside the gene matches: 4. CDR3 size: 15 residues.

V gene TRBV23-1 combines with J gene TRBJ1-1; D is possibly TRBD1 (6 bases). TRBV23-1 is reported as an ORF; its role is uncertain. CDR3 length: 15 residues. V was trimmed by 4 bases and J by 2 bases, leaving 14 bases between them. CDR3 in DNA: TGCGCCAGCAGTCTTTGGACAGCCCTTAACACTGAAGCTTTCTTT. This gives the protein CASSLWTALNTEAFF.

V gene TRBV12-3 or TRBV12-4 combines with J gene TRBJ1-1, with unresolved D. The length of the CDR3 is 12 residues. Trimming took off 6 bases at V and 1 base at J, with 6 bases between the two ends. The CDR3 DNA reads TGTGCCAGCAGATTCAGGAACACTGAAGCTTTCTTT. This translates into CASRFRNTEAFF.

This clone was detected a few times. V usage is TRBV5-1 and J usage is TRBJ1-5, with TRBD1 identical over 8 bases. V shed 4 bases and J 3 bases; nucleotides not matched to a gene: 6. The CDR3 length is 15 residues. The germline CDR1 and CDR2 sequences are SGHRS and YFSETQ. The CDR3 DNA follows: TGCGCCAGCAGCCCTGGGACAGGCGACAATCAGCCCCAGCATTTT. This translates into CASSPGTGDNQPQHF.

This chain joins TRBV2 and TRBJ1-3, with 8 positions matching TRBD1. The V and J ends lost 6 bases and 0 bases, in that order; junction bases with no gene match: 13. The CDR3 contains 18 residues. CDR1 and CDR2 (germline): SNHLY, FYNNEI. The CDR3 here is CASSGQGIIMNSGNTIYF. The CDR3 DNA sequence: TGTGCCAGCAGCGGACAGGGTATCATCATGAACTCTGGAAACACCATATATTTT.

This clone was seen just once. This chain uses TRBV28 with TRBJ2-7, with 8 bases identical to TRBD1. The CDR3 has 13 amino acids. Germline V lookup: CDR1 MDHEN, CDR2 SYDVKM. The trim removed 7 bases at V and 6 bases at J, leaving 8 bases unmatched. CDR3 loop: CASNSADRGEQYF. In DNA, the CDR3 is TGTGCCAGCAATTCGGCTGACAGGGGCGAGCAGTACTTC.

The gene calls are TRBV7-2 and TRBJ1-2; 8 bases agree with TRBD1. The V gene end was trimmed by 8 bases and the J gene end by 2 bases; junction bases not matched to a gene: 7. CDR1 and CDR2 (germline): SGHTA, FQGNSA. The CDR3 runs to 14 residues. The chain's CDR3 is CASSENRGNYGYTF. The CDR3 DNA reads TGTGCCAGCTCAGAGAACAGGGGGAACTATGGCTACACCTTC.

This chain links TRBV6-2 or TRBV6-3 with TRBJ2-1, with TRBD2 identical over 8 bases. Germline loops: CDR1 MNHEY, CDR2 SVGEGT. Losses at the gene ends were 4 bases for V and 5 bases for J; bases not matched to a gene: 10. The CDR3 spans 16 residues. The CDR3 loop reads CASSSAGGVHNNEQFF. The CDR3 DNA follows: TGTGCCAGCAGTTCGGCGGGGGGCGTTCACAACAATGAGCAGTTCTTC.

The CDR3 nucleotides are TGTGCCAGCAGCACCAGGACAGGGGGCGCGTACGGCTACACCTTC. Amino acids: CASSTRTGGAYGYTF. This rearrangement joins TRBV7-8 to TRBJ1-2; 11 bases align to TRBD1. Germline-derived CDR1 and CDR2 are SGHVS and FQNEAQ. J gave up 8 bases and V 5 bases, and 10 bases lay outside the gene matches. The CDR3 runs to 15 residues.

V and J are TRBV19 and TRBJ2-7; D unresolved. Per germline, CDR1 LNHDA and CDR2 SQIVND (reference sequence). The ends were cut back, 2 bases at V and 4 bases at J, with 15 bases in the middle. The length of the CDR3 is 15 residues. CDR3 DNA sequence: TGTGCCAGTAGTATATCATCACTGCCCCTTTACGAGCAGTACTTC. Residues: CASSISSLPLYEQYF.

CDR3 coding DNA: TGTGCCAGCAGTTCGGACAGCTCCTACGAGCAGTACTTC. The encoded protein is CASSSDSSYEQYF. The chain joins TRBV28 to TRBJ2-7, with a tentative D call TRBD1 (6 bases). The germline V gene encodes CDR1 MDHEN and CDR2 SYDVKM. The CDR3 totals 13 residues. V lost 4 bases, J lost 0 bases, and 7 bases lay in between.

J is TRBJ1-2 and V is TRBV19; no definite D call. Germline V gives CDR1 LNHDA, CDR2 SQIVND (reference sequence). The CDR3 totals 14 residues. V was shortened by 3 bases and J by 0 bases, with 8 bases between the two germline ends. This chain's CDR3 is CASSITVTNYGYTF. As DNA, the CDR3 is TGTGCCAGTAGTATCACAGTCACTAACTATGGCTACACCTTC.

The chain carries TRBV3-1 (or the pseudogene TRBV3-2) and TRBJ2-1; unclear D gene. From germline, CDR1 is LGHDT and CDR2 YNNKEL (reference sequence). CDR3 length: 13 residues. V was shortened by 1 base and J by 4 bases, with 5 bases between the two germline ends. CDR3 DNA: TGTGCCAGCAGCCAAGCCCGGTACAATGAGCAGTTCTTC. Its protein product is CASSQARYNEQFF.